Below, one T cell receptor (beta chain) is given with its context. The antigen remains unidentified. From the 5' RACE reads, TCRdb called clonotypes with MiXCR, one entry per CDR3 protein. The sample includes about 430,000 distinct CDR3 sequences, roughly 18% of them seen just once. The source of the sample is a study of T-cell memory formation after mild COVID-19. CDR3 length: 13 residues. V dropped 7 bases and J dropped 6; count of bases not matched to a gene: 4. Germline CDR1 is LNHDA and CDR2 is SQIVND (reference sequence). Findings of the study overall: While clones contracting from day 15 to 85 were balanced between CD4 and CD8, later expanders leaned CD4+. The finding that pre-infection memory included some responding clones suggested that cross-reactive memory joined. Largely, contracting CD4+ clones fell within CM and EM, and contracting CD8+ clones within EMRA.

The receptor was derived from a man in his late teens or twenties who had mild COVID-19 (a few samples of this study predate the infection). Cell type and time point are not known. The sequencing input was PBMCs or a T cell subset sorted from them (not recorded which). The rearrangement links TRBV19 to TRBJ1-5; 9 bases are a match to TRBD1. The CDR3 here is CASTPDRGQPQHF. CDR3 bases: TGTGCCAGTACCCCGGACAGGGGTCAGCCCCAGCATTTT.